This entry describes one TCR beta chain. Its target is not known. These data originate in a study of OX40 agonist ivuxolimab in advanced cancers. CDR3 length: 14 amino acids. Germline lookup yields CDR1 SGHNT and CDR2 YYREEE (reference sequence). Trimming shortened V by 0 bases and J by 2 bases, and 9 bases separated the two germline ends. Study-wide findings and caveats: Low normalized T-cell clonal expansion also characterized some of the nonresponders. Among T cells, CD8+ cells averaged more expanded clones than CD4+ cells. At 0.1 to 3.0 mg/kg and by week 6, clonal expansion occurred in CD4+ and CD8+ blood T cells.

Libraries were prepared by immunoSEQ multiplex PCR; TCRdb keeps only in-frame clonotypes and omits some of them. The profile shows approximately 35,000 clones, under 80% of them singletons. Blood samples were obtained at baseline, cycle 4 day 1, and cycle 7 day 1. The input for sequencing was CD4+ or CD8+ T cells sorted from blood, taken in a trial of the OX40 agonist ivuxolimab. The clonotype originates from an adult with an advanced solid tumor such as melanoma, head and neck, liver or kidney cancer. This chain joins TRBV5-4 and TRBJ2-7; D is undetermined. The CDR3, as DNA: TGTGCCAGCAGCTTGGCCACGGTAACCTACGAGCAGTACTTC. This codes for CASSLATVTYEQYF.